These T cell receptor beta chains were read from a single sample in a study of blood T cell repertoires in COVID-19. Some clones are missing from TCRdb's copy, which holds only in-frame ones; the method was immunoSEQ multiplex PCR. In the table there are around 240,000 clones, 70% to 85% of which are singletons. Sequenced material: peripheral blood. These receptors all stem from a woman aged 40 to 55 who had recovered from COVID-19. Each CDR3 is given with its conserved first and last residue.

V gene: TRBV11-2; J gene: TRBJ2-2; CDR3 protein: CASSPTTGATGELFF
V gene: TRBV5-1; J gene: TRBJ2-3; CDR3 protein: CASSIGTTGPDTQYF
V gene: TRBV18; J gene: TRBJ1-3; CDR3 protein: CASSPMTGDGNTIYF
V gene: TRBV10-3; J gene: TRBJ2-5; CDR3 protein: CAISNSGDLVKTQYF
V gene: TRBV7-7; J gene: TRBJ1-4; CDR3 protein: CASSLGQGMNEKLFF
V gene: TRBV12-3/TRBV12-4; J gene: TRBJ1-3; CDR3 protein: CASTTGDRNTIYF
V gene: TRBV11-3; J gene: TRBJ1-1; CDR3 protein: CASSLRRDTEAFF
V gene: TRBV7-2; J gene: TRBJ2-2; CDR3 protein: CASRAGGTNTGELFF
V gene: TRBV5-1; J gene: TRBJ1-6; CDR3 protein: CASSLEGQNSPLHF
V gene: TRBV6-5; J gene: TRBJ1-2; CDR3 protein: CASSQGGDGYTF
V gene: TRBV27; J gene: TRBJ2-7; CDR3 protein: CASTGTSTYEQYF
V gene: TRBV18; J gene: TRBJ1-2; CDR3 protein: CASSPSDREYGYTF
V gene: TRBV9; J gene: TRBJ2-2; CDR3 protein: CASSVAGDVVRELFF
V gene: TRBV29-1; J gene: TRBJ1-2; CDR3 protein: CSVPGQGLYGYTF
V gene: TRBV10-2; J gene: TRBJ2-5; CDR3 protein: CASSRFRETQYF
V gene: TRBV18; J gene: TRBJ2-6; CDR3 protein: CASSLTPGQSSGANVLTF
V gene: TRBV7-8; J gene: TRBJ1-6; CDR3 protein: CASTQSGTGNSPLHF
V gene: TRBV11-3; J gene: TRBJ2-5; CDR3 protein: CASSLGLTSGAGETQYF
V gene: TRBV10-3; J gene: TRBJ1-2; CDR3 protein: CAISSPGQGLYGYTF
V gene: TRBV5-5; J gene: TRBJ1-6; CDR3 protein: CASSLSGQGNSPLHF
V gene: TRBV5-5; J gene: TRBJ2-5; CDR3 protein: CASSSSGEETQYF
V gene: TRBV6-5; J gene: TRBJ2-1; CDR3 protein: CASSYADGRNEQFF
V gene: TRBV4-2; J gene: TRBJ1-2; CDR3 protein: CASSYPGQTNYGYTF
V gene: TRBV5-1; J gene: TRBJ2-7; CDR3 protein: CASRTGTGGGEQYF
V gene: TRBV3-1/TRBV3-2; J gene: TRBJ2-5; CDR3 protein: CASSPTSTQETQYF
V gene: TRBV19; J gene: TRBJ2-7; CDR3 protein: CASSISGYEQYF
V gene: TRBV7-9; J gene: TRBJ1-1; CDR3 protein: CASSPTDGGRAEAFF
V gene: TRBV18; J gene: TRBJ2-7; CDR3 protein: CASSPARAYEQYF
V gene: TRBV7-2; J gene: TRBJ2-5; CDR3 protein: CASRGRTSGGYQETQYF
V gene: TRBV11-2; J gene: TRBJ1-3; CDR3 protein: CASSRSGTGEYTIYF
V gene: TRBV5-4; J gene: TRBJ2-5; CDR3 protein: CASSPPEAGVTQYF
V gene: TRBV7-8; J gene: TRBJ1-5; CDR3 protein: CASSLVGGGNQPQHF
V gene: TRBV20-1; J gene: TRBJ1-5; CDR3 protein: CSASIRGPGQPQHF
V gene: TRBV20-1; J gene: TRBJ1-4; CDR3 protein: CGGTSDEKLFF
V gene: TRBV10-1; J gene: TRBJ1-4; CDR3 protein: CASSESGRTNEKLFF
V gene: TRBV6-5; J gene: TRBJ1-5; CDR3 protein: CATGGESNQPQHF
V gene: TRBV4-3; J gene: TRBJ1-3; CDR3 protein: CASSHDILAGNTIYF
V gene: TRBV24-1; J gene: TRBJ2-1; CDR3 protein: CATSDLLGGASYNEQFF
V gene: TRBV6-5; J gene: TRBJ2-3; CDR3 protein: CASSRAGVSDTQYF
V gene: TRBV29-1; J gene: TRBJ2-3; CDR3 protein: CSGKRGLSTDTRYF
V gene: TRBV28; J gene: TRBJ1-2; CDR3 protein: CASTTGQGPYGYTF
V gene: TRBV6-5; J gene: TRBJ1-6; CDR3 protein: CASSYSGGGSPLHF
V gene: TRBV27; J gene: TRBJ1-1; CDR3 protein: CASSSYLNTEAFF
V gene: TRBV6-1; J gene: TRBJ1-1; CDR3 protein: CASSEGQGKAFF
V gene: TRBV19; J gene: TRBJ1-6; CDR3 protein: CASSRLPSSYNSPLHF
V gene: TRBV7-9; J gene: TRBJ1-4; CDR3 protein: CASSFNTGGASEKLFF
V gene: TRBV9; J gene: TRBJ2-5; CDR3 protein: CASSVDIAGGNRETQYF
V gene: TRBV5-6; J gene: TRBJ2-2; CDR3 protein: CASSFTGGWTGELFF
V gene: TRBV3-1/TRBV3-2; J gene: TRBJ1-3; CDR3 protein: CASSPSAAGAPIYF
V gene: TRBV18; J gene: TRBJ2-3; CDR3 protein: CASSVSAGHGTDTQYF